A single T cell receptor beta chain is shown here with its context. Clinical history reported by participants formed the basis on which cohorts were assigned. The data originate from a study of blood T cell repertoires in COVID-19. In the study overall: Both acute and convalescent COVID-19 samples were obtained from the United States, Italy and Spain. T cells, B-cell-depleted T cells, or PBMCs supplied cDNA or gDNA.

The CDR3 is 15 residues long. Deletions cut 0 bases from V and 3 bases from J, with 11 bases between. CDR1 and CDR2 (germline): LGHNA, YSLEER. Original methodology: Estimation of nucleated cell counts relied on the amplification of reference gene primers. Profiled with immunoSEQ multiplex PCR; TCRdb holds only in-frame clones, not every one. V and J calls and clone size come straight from that table; D and trimming were deduced from the DNA. This sample carries 200,000 to 300,000 clones, roughly 85% of them seen once, and the ten largest clones take approximately 8.6%. The sequence was collected from a woman in her 50s with acute COVID-19. The chain recombines TRBV4-3 with TRBJ1-2, with D perhaps matching TRBD1 (5 bases). Sequencing input: PBMCs or T cells enriched from blood (not recorded which). The CDR3 loop reads CASSQDLTGHYGYTF. The CDR3 nucleotides are TGCGCCAGCAGCCAAGATCTAACAGGCCACTATGGCTACACCTTC.